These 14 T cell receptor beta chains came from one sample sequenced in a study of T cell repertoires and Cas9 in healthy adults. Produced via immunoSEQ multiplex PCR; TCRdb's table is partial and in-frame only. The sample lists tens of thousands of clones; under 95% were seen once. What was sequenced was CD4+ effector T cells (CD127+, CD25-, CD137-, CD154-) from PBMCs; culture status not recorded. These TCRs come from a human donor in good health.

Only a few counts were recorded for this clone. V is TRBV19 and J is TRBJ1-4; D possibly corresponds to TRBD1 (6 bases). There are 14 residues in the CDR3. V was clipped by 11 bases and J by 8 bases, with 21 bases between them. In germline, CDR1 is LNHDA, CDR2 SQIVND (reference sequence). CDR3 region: CAAGGGQLGEKLFF. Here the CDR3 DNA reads TGTGCCGCCGGCGGGGGGCAACTTGGGGAAAAACTGTTTTTT.

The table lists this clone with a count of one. The CDR3 DNA is TGTGCCACCAGCAGAGCCGGACAGGACACTGAAGCTTTCTTT. It translates to CATSRAGQDTEAFF. The chain recombines TRBV15 with TRBJ1-1, with TRBD1 matching over 7 bases. CDR3 length: 14 amino acids. V gave up 1 base and J gave up 3 bases; unmatched junction bases: 2. CDR1 LNHNV and CDR2 YYDKDF come from the germline V gene (reference sequence).

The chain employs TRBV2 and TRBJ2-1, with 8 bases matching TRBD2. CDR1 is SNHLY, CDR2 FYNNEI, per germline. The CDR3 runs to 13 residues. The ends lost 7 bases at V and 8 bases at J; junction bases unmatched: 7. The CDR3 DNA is TGTGCCAGCATCGGAGGGACTAGTTATGAGCAGTTCTTC. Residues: CASIGGTSYEQFF.

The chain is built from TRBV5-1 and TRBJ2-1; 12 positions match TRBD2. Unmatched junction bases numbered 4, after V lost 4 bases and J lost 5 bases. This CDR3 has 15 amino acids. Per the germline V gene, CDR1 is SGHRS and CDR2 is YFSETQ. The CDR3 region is CASSELAGGDNEQFF. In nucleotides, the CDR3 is TGCGCCAGCAGCGAGCTAGCGGGAGGGGACAATGAGCAGTTCTTC.

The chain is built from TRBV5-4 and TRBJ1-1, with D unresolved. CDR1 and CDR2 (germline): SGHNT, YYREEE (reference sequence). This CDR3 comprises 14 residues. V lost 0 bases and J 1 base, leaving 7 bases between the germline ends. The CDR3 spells CASSLGQENTEAFF. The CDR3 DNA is TGTGCCAGCAGCTTGGGACAAGAGAACACTGAAGCTTTCTTT.

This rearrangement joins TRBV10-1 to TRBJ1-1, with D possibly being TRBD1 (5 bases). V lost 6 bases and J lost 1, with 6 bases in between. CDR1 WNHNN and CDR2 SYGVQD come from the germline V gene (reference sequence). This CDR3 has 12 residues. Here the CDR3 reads CASRGPNTEAFF. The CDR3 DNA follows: TGCGCCAGCAGGGGGCCGAACACTGAAGCTTTCTTT.

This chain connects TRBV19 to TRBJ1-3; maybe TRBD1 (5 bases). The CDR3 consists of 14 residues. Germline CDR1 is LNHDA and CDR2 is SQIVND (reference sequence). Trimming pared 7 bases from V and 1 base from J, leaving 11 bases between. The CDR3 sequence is CASTRGGSGNTIYF. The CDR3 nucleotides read TGTGCCAGTACTAGGGGCGGATCTGGAAACACCATATATTTT.

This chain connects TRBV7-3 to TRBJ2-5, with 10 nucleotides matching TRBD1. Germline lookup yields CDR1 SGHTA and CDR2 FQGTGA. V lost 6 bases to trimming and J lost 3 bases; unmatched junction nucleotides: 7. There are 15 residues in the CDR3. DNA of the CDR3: TGTGCCAGCAGTACCGGGACAGGGGAGGAAGAGACCCAGTACTTC. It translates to CASSTGTGEEETQYF.

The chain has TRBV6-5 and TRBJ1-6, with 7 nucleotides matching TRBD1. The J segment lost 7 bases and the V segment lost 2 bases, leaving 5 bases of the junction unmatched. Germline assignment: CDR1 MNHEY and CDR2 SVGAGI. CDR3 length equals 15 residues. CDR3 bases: TGTGCCAGCAGTTACCGGACAGGACTAAATTCACCCCTCCACTTT. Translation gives CASSYRTGLNSPLHF.

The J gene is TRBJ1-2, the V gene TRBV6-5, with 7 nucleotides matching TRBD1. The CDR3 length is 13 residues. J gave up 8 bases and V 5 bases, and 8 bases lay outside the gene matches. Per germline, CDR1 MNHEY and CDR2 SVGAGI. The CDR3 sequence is CASSPDRLGGYTF. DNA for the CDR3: TGTGCCAGCAGTCCGGACAGGCTCGGCGGCTACACCTTC.

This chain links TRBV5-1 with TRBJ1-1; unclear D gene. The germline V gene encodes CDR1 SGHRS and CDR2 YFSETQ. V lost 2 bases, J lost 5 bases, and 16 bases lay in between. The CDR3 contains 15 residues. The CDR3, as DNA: TGCGCCAGCAGCTTTTCCGGGAGAGGTAGGACTGAAGCTTTCTTT. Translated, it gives CASSFSGRGRTEAFF.

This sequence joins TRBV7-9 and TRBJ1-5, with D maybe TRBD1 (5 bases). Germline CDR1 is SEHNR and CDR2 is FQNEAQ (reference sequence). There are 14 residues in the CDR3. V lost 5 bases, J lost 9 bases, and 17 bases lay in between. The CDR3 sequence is CASSPREGISPQHF. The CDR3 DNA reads TGTGCCAGCAGCCCACGTGAGGGGATCTCGCCCCAGCATTTT.

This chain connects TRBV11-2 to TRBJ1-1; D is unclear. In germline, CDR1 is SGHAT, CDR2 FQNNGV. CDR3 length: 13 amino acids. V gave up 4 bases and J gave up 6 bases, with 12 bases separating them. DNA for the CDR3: TGTGCCAGCAGCTCTCTACGAGTACCTGAAGCTTTCTTT. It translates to CASSSLRVPEAFF.

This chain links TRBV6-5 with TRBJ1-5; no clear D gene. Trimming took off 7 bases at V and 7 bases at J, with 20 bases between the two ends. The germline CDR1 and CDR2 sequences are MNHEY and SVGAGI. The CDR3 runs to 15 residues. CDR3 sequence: CASTLVKGESQPQHF. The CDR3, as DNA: TGTGCCAGCACCCTCGTAAAGGGTGAATCACAGCCCCAGCATTTT.